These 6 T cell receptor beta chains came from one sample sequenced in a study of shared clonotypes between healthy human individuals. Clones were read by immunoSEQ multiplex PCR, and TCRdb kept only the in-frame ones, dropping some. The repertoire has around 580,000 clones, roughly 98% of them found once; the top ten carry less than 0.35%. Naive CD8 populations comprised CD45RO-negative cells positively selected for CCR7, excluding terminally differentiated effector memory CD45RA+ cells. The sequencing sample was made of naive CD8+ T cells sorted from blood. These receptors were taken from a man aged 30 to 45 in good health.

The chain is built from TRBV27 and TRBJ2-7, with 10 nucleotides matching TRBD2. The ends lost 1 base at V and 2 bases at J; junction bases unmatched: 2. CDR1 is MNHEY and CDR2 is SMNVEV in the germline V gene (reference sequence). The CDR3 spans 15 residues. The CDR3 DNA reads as TGTGCCAGCAGTTTATTTACTAGCGGGACCTACGAGCAGTACTTC. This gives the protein CASSLFTSGTYEQYF.

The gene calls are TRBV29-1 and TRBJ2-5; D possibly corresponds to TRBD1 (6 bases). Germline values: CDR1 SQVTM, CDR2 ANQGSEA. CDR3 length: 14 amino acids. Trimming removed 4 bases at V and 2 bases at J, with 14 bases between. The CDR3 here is CSVVEYRVQETQYF. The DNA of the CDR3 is TGCAGCGTTGTAGAGTACAGGGTGCAAGAGACCCAGTACTTC.

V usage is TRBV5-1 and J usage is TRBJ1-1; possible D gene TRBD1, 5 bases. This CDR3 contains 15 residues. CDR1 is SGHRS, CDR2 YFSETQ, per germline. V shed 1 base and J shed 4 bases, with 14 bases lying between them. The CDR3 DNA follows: TGCGCCAGCAGCTTGAGCGGACAACCGGGCACTGAAGCTTTCTTT. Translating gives CASSLSGQPGTEAFF.

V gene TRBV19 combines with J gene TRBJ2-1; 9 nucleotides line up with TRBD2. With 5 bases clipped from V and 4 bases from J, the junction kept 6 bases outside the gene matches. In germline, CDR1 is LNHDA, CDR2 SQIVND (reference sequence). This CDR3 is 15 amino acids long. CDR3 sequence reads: CASSPGTSPYNEQFF. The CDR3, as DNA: TGTGCCAGTAGTCCTGGGACTAGCCCATACAATGAGCAGTTCTTC.

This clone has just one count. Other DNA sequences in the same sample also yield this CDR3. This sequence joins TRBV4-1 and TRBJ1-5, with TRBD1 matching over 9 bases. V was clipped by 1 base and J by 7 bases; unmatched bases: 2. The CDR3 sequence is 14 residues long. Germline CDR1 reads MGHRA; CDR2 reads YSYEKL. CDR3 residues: CASSQGTGDQPQHF. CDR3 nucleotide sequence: TGCGCCAGCAGCCAAGGGACAGGGGACCAGCCCCAGCATTTT.

CDR3 in DNA: TGCGCCAGCAGCCAAGAATTTATAACCTACAATGAGCAGTTCTTC. This gives the protein CASSQEFITYNEQFF. The chain joins TRBV4-3 to TRBJ2-1, with unresolved D. Germline CDR1 is LGHNA and CDR2 is YSLEER. Trimming took off 0 bases at V and 2 bases at J, with 8 bases between the two ends. There are 15 residues in the CDR3.